This T cell receptor beta chain originates from a study of cytomegalovirus exposure and HLA in healthy donors. General observations from the study: For most TCR sequences rarity was the rule, although some public TCRs occurred in many donors.

Amplification used 60 Vbeta primers and 13 Jbeta primers. Method: immunoSEQ multiplex PCR; TCRdb's copy keeps in-frame clones and lacks some. Here the sample spans about 130,000 clones, 77% being singletons. The length of the CDR3 is 12 residues. V was shortened by 8 bases and J by 6 bases, with 11 bases between the two germline ends. Germline V gene lookup returns CDR1 MDHEN and CDR2 SYDVKM. For this clone: Its target is unknown. The sample holds other DNA sequences that translate to the same CDR3.

The TCR comes from a male donor in good health and CMV-seropositive. Sample: PBMCs. The chain uses TRBV28 and TRBJ1-5; tentatively, D is TRBD1 (5 bases). The CDR3 DNA is TGTGCCAGCTCCCCGGGGGGTCAGCCCCAGCATTTT. Protein: CASSPGGQPQHF.